This TCR beta chain was sequenced for a study of T-cell memory formation after mild COVID-19. Study-level information: For the most part, TCR clusters were specific to one donor. General study results and limits: Clones that contracted from day 15 to 85 had balanced CD4/CD8; later expanders were CD4+ biased. Confirmation of SARS-CoV-2 specificity was lacking for second-wave clones peaking day 37. The finding that pre-infection memory included some responding clones suggested that cross-reactive memory joined.

Comment on this clonotype: The antigen is undetermined.

Germline V lookup: CDR1 GTSNPN, CDR2 SVGIG (reference sequence). The V and J ends lost 0 bases and 7 bases respectively, with 16 bases between them. The CDR3 covers 15 residues. TCRdb used MiXCR to reprocess the 5' RACE reads, holding one entry per CDR3 protein. Among roughly 250,000 distinct CDR3 sequences, approximately 16% were seen once, and the ten largest hold 22%. This chain uses TRBV30 with TRBJ1-5; no reliable D call. Input material: PBMCs or a T cell subset sorted from them (not recorded which). The sequence was obtained from a man aged 18 to 30 who had mild COVID-19 (a few samples of this study predate the infection). Cell type and time point are not known. The CDR3 loop reads CAWSVGGRAGQPQHF. The CDR3 DNA sequence: TGTGCCTGGAGTGTAGGTGGGAGGGCCGGCCAGCCCCAGCATTTT. The entire variable domain, with the rest obtained from reference TRBV30 and TRBJ1-5, is as follows: SQTIHQWPATLVQPVGSPLSLECTVEGTSNPNLYWYRQAAGRGLQLLFYSVGIGQISSEVPQNLSASRPQDRQFILSSKKLLLSDSGFYLCAWSVGGRAGQPQHFGDGTRLSIL.